The 8 T cell receptor beta chains reported below all come from one sample, sequenced in a study of blood T cells in healthy people across ages. With a J-beta primer mix and a sample-barcoded 5' primer, a second PCR ran 7 to 11 cycles. In TCRdb, the 5' RACE reads were re-called with MiXCR into one record per CDR3 protein. The sample holds over 1,300,000 distinct CDR3 sequences, roughly 64% seen once. The sample consisted of blood. These receptors all come from a young man in good health.

This clonotype has more than one count but fewer than ten. This chain uses TRBV20-1 with TRBJ2-1, with TRBD1 as a possible D gene (6 bases). This CDR3 is 15 amino acids long. Trimming removed 0 bases from V and 5 bases from J, with 14 bases in between. Germline-derived CDR1 and CDR2 are DFQATT and SNEGSKA (reference sequence). The CDR3 DNA reads TGCAGTGCTAGAGATACAGGGTTCGGGGACAATGAGCAGTTCTTC. This sequence encodes CSARDTGFGDNEQFF.

The CDR3 DNA follows: TGCAGTGCTAGATTCCCTCGCCAAGAGACCCAGTACTTC. Amino acid sequence: CSARFPRQETQYF. The chain combines TRBV20-1 with TRBJ2-5, with D unresolved. Germline CDR1 reads DFQATT; CDR2 reads SNEGSKA (reference sequence). Trimming stripped 2 bases from V and 1 base from J, with 8 bases between. There are 13 residues in the CDR3.

V and J are TRBV18 and TRBJ1-1; D remains ambiguous. Germline loops: CDR1 KGHSH, CDR2 LQKENI. Trimming removed 8 bases at V and 1 base at J, with 11 bases between. The length of the CDR3 is 13 residues. The CDR3 DNA reads as TGTGCCAGCGCAACCCAGTCGAACACTGAAGCTTTCTTT. Translated, it gives CASATQSNTEAFF. Together with reference TRBV18 and TRBJ1-1, the CDR3 gives the full variable domain: NAGVMQNPRHLVRRRGQEARLRCSPMKGHSHVYWYRQLPEEGLKFMVYLQKENIIDESGMPKERFSAEFPKEGPSILRIQQVVRGDSAAYFCASATQSNTEAFFGQGTRLTVV.

This chain connects TRBV27 to TRBJ2-1; the match to TRBD2 covers 10 bases. This CDR3 contains 15 residues. The trim removed 5 bases at V and 3 bases at J, leaving 4 bases unmatched. Germline V gives CDR1 MNHEY, CDR2 SMNVEV (reference sequence). CDR3 DNA sequence: TGTGCCAGCAGTGTTCTAGCGGGAGTCTACAATGAGCAGTTCTTC. Protein sequence: CASSVLAGVYNEQFF.

The CDR3 nucleotides read TGCAGTGCTAGTACGCTTTATAGCAATCAGCCCCAGCATTTT. As protein: CSASTLYSNQPQHF. V and J are TRBV20-1 and TRBJ1-5; D remains unclear. V lost 3 bases, J lost 0 bases, and 9 bases lay in between. CDR3 length: 14 residues. Germline CDR1 DFQATT, CDR2 SNEGSKA (reference sequence).

This clonotype showed up just a few times. V usage is TRBV28 and J usage is TRBJ1-2; TRBD1 is a possible D gene (6 bases). Trimming stripped 8 bases from V and 8 bases from J, with 18 bases between. Germline V gene sequence: CDR1 MDHEN, CDR2 SYDVKM. This CDR3 comprises 13 residues. CDR3 bases: TGTGCCAGCCTAAGTCCGGGGGCCTTGGGCTACACCTTC. Amino acid sequence: CASLSPGALGYTF.

The J gene is TRBJ1-5, the V gene TRBV29-1; tentative D call: TRBD1 (6 bases). Per germline, CDR1 SQVTM and CDR2 ANQGSEA. The CDR3 has 12 residues. Trimming took 6 bases from V and 3 from J, leaving 9 bases between them. Here the CDR3 reads CSVGGINQPQHF. In DNA form, the CDR3 reads TGCAGCGTAGGGGGTATCAATCAGCCCCAGCATTTT.

The CDR3: CSAQEYYGYTF. The CDR3 DNA reads TGCAGTGCTCAGGAATACTATGGCTACACCTTC. This rearrangement joins TRBV20-1 to TRBJ1-2; D is uncertain. Germline lookup yields CDR1 DFQATT and CDR2 SNEGSKA (reference sequence). Trimming shortened V by 5 bases and J by 3 bases, and 7 bases separated the two germline ends. This CDR3 is 11 amino acids long.